These T cell receptor beta chains were read from a single sample in a study of cytomegalovirus exposure and HLA in healthy donors. The method was immunoSEQ multiplex PCR; TCRdb's version includes in-frame clones alone and lacks a portion of them. Of about 31,000 clones in the sample, 80% to 90% are singletons; the top ten hold around 3%. Material for sequencing was PBMCs. These receptors all come from a boy younger than 18 in good health and CMV-seronegative. Each CDR3 is given with its conserved first and last residue. The D gene is left open where the match is weak. Size is stated for part of the rows, as once, few or many counts, or as a class when the clone is expanded.

D gene,clone size,V gene,J gene,CDR3 protein,CDR3 DNA
-,once,TRBV5-5,TRBJ1-6,CASSLRPGVNSPLHF,TGTGCCAGCAGCTTGAGACCAGGGGTTAATTCACCCCTCCACTTT
-,-,TRBV18,TRBJ2-5,CASSPTGFQETQYF,TGTGCCAGCTCACCAACAGGGTTCCAAGAGACCCAGTACTTC
-,-,TRBV9,TRBJ2-5,CASNQRDQETQYF,TGTGCCAGCAACCAGCGTGACCAAGAGACCCAGTACTTC
TRBD2,-,TRBV2,TRBJ2-1,CASSEHGGAKLHEQFF,TGTGCCAGCAGTGAGCACGGGGGGGCCAAGCTTCATGAGCAGTTCTTC
-,-,TRBV25-1,TRBJ1-5,CASSTGSNQPQHF,TGTGCCAGCAGTACAGGGAGCAATCAGCCCCAGCATTTT
-,-,TRBV6-6,TRBJ1-2,CASSYSLAGYTF,TGTGCCAGCAGTTATAGTCTAGCAGGCTACACCTTC
TRBD1,-,TRBV29-1,TRBJ2-7,CSAAYRGRVHEQYF,TGCAGCGCGGCTTACAGGGGGCGGGTCCACGAGCAGTACTTC
TRBD2,-,TRBV5-1,TRBJ2-7,CASSLVAGGTSYEQYF,TGCGCCAGCAGCTTGGTGGCGGGGGGAACCTCCTACGAGCAGTACTTC
-,-,TRBV5-1,TRBJ2-5,CASSLGRSGETQYF,TGCGCCAGCAGCTTGGGACGGTCGGGGGAGACCCAGTACTTC
TRBD1,-,TRBV14,TRBJ1-2,CASSPRTGDGYTF,TGTGCCAGCAGCCCTCGGACAGGGGATGGCTACACCTTC
TRBD1,-,TRBV19,TRBJ1-5,CASSIQGARGNQPQHF,TGTGCCAGTAGTATCCAGGGGGCGCGGGGCAATCAGCCCCAGCATTTT
TRBD1,-,TRBV7-2,TRBJ2-5,CASSRDREETQYF,TGTGCCAGCAGCCGGGACAGGGAAGAGACCCAGTACTTC
TRBD1,-,TRBV27,TRBJ1-4,CASSLLQGSEKLFF,TGTGCCAGCAGTTTGTTACAGGGGAGTGAAAAACTGTTTTTT
-,-,TRBV5-4,TRBJ2-7,CASSLSRESAYEQYF,TGTGCCAGCAGCTTGTCTCGGGAGTCTGCCTACGAGCAGTACTTC
TRBD1,once,TRBV4-1,TRBJ1-4,CASSQESVDRGNEKLFF,TGCGCCAGCAGCCAAGAATCGGTCGACAGGGGTAATGAAAAACTGTTTTTT
-,-,TRBV21-1,TRBJ2-7,CASSKHSHEQYF,TGTGCCAGCAGCAAGCACTCCCACGAGCAGTACTTC
-,once,TRBV4-1,TRBJ1-1,CASSQDRQVNTEAFF,TGCGCCAGCAGCCAAGATCGGCAGGTGAACACTGAAGCTTTCTTT
-,-,TRBV28,TRBJ2-5,CASRRTGITEETQYF,TGTGCCAGCAGGCGGACGGGAATAACCGAAGAGACCCAGTACTTC
TRBD2,-,TRBV2,TRBJ2-1,CASSGLAGGTNEQFF,TGTGCCAGCAGTGGCCTAGCGGGGGGGACTAATGAGCAGTTCTTC
-,-,TRBV7-2,TRBJ1-5,CASSLRDISNQPQHF,TGTGCCAGCAGCCTCCGGGACATTAGCAATCAGCCCCAGCATTTT
TRBD2,-,TRBV9,TRBJ2-3,CASSVRRGGTADTQYF,TGTGCCAGCAGCGTGAGGCGCGGGGGGACCGCAGATACGCAGTATTTT
TRBD1,-,TRBV19,TRBJ2-1,CASSWDRGTEQFF,TGTGCCAGTAGTTGGGACAGGGGTACGGAGCAGTTCTTC
-,-,TRBV6-5,TRBJ1-2,CASRATGTPNYGYTF,TGTGCCAGCAGGGCCACAGGGACCCCTAACTATGGCTACACCTTC
-,-,TRBV19,TRBJ1-4,CASNPRFNEKLFF,TGTGCCAGTAATCCCCGTTTTAATGAAAAACTGTTTTTT
TRBD1,-,TRBV5-8,TRBJ1-3,CASSGGQGATGNTIYF,TGTGCCAGCAGCGGGGGACAGGGGGCGACGGGAAACACCATATATTTT
TRBD1,-,TRBV5-4,TRBJ1-2,CASSAGTGSGVYYGYTF,TGTGCCAGCAGCGCCGGGACAGGGAGCGGAGTTTACTATGGCTACACCTTC
-,-,TRBV6-1,TRBJ2-3,CASSELGGGGIDTQYF,TGTGCCAGCAGTGAGCTGGGCGGGGGCGGGATAGATACGCAGTATTTT
-,-,TRBV27,TRBJ2-7,CASNHARAPYEQYF,TGTGCCAGCAACCACGCCAGGGCGCCCTACGAGCAGTACTTC
TRBD1,-,TRBV19,TRBJ1-1,CASLRFRDRDRVNTEAFF,TGTGCCAGCCTAAGATTCCGGGACAGGGATAGAGTGAACACTGAAGCTTTCTTT
-,-,TRBV11-2,TRBJ2-7,CASSLILNWQGGYEQYF,TGTGCCAGCAGCTTAATCTTAAATTGGCAGGGAGGCTACGAGCAGTACTTC
-,once,TRBV19,TRBJ2-2,CASSRGTGNTGELFF,TGTGCCAGTAGTCGCGGGACTGGGAACACCGGGGAGCTGTTTTTT
-,-,TRBV6-5,TRBJ1-2,CASSSPRRDYTF,TGTGCCAGCAGTTCGCCCCGGAGAGACTACACCTTC
TRBD1,-,TRBV29-1,TRBJ1-2,CSVELTGDYGYTF,TGCAGCGTTGAACTGACAGGGGACTATGGCTACACCTTC
-,-,TRBV11-3,TRBJ2-3,CASSLYRGSDTQYF,TGTGCCAGCAGCTTATATCGGGGATCAGATACGCAGTATTTT
TRBD2,-,TRBV2,TRBJ2-5,CATGGGTSSLGTQYF,TGTGCCACTGGAGGAGGGACTAGTTCCCTAGGGACCCAGTACTTC
TRBD1,-,TRBV2,TRBJ1-5,CASSGTGGNQPQHF,TGTGCCAGCAGCGGAACAGGGGGCAATCAGCCCCAGCATTTT
-,-,TRBV28,TRBJ1-4,CASSLRPGQEKLFF,TGTGCCAGCAGTTTACGGCCAGGGCAAGAAAAACTGTTTTTT
TRBD1,once,TRBV6-1,TRBJ1-2,CASSGASGGLSYGYTF,TGTGCCAGCAGTGGGGCTTCAGGGGGTTTGAGCTATGGCTACACCTTC
TRBD2,-,TRBV7-2,TRBJ2-3,CASSFMSGGTGDTQYF,TGTGCCAGCAGCTTCATGAGCGGGGGGACGGGGGATACGCAGTATTTT
TRBD2,-,TRBV7-2,TRBJ2-3,CASSTSGGASDTQYF,TGTGCCAGCAGCACTAGCGGGGGGGCCTCAGATACGCAGTATTTT
TRBD1,-,TRBV2,TRBJ1-5,CASSEVLAGGIQPQHF,TGTGCCAGCAGTGAAGTCCTGGCAGGGGGAATTCAGCCCCAGCATTTT
TRBD1,-,TRBV10-3,TRBJ1-2,CAISESWTGSSGYTF,TGTGCCATCAGTGAGTCGTGGACAGGTAGCTCCGGCTACACCTTC
TRBD1,-,TRBV28,TRBJ1-2,CASKTGYYGYTF,TGTGCCAGCAAGACAGGGTACTATGGCTACACCTTC
TRBD2,-,TRBV7-3,TRBJ2-3,CASSFLGGEAISDTQYF,TGTGCCAGCAGCTTTCTTGGGGGGGAGGCGATTTCAGATACGCAGTATTTT
-,-,TRBV6-1,TRBJ1-2,CASREDPGDGYTF,TGTGCCAGCAGGGAGGACCCCGGGGATGGCTACACCTTC
-,-,TRBV6-6,TRBJ2-2,CASSYSRESTGELFF,TGTGCCAGCAGTTACTCGAGGGAAAGTACCGGGGAGCTGTTTTTT
-,-,TRBV5-4,TRBJ2-1,CASSQGHPHNEQFF,TGTGCCAGCAGCCAGGGACACCCACACAATGAGCAGTTCTTC
TRBD2,-,TRBV5-4,TRBJ2-1,CASSLSFGGGVDNEQFF,TGTGCCAGCAGCTTGAGTTTCGGCGGGGGGGTCGACAATGAGCAGTTCTTC
-,-,TRBV5-6,TRBJ1-2,CASSLVWRPNYGYTF,TGTGCCAGCAGCTTGGTCTGGCGGCCTAACTATGGCTACACCTTC
TRBD1,few,TRBV5-1,TRBJ2-1,CASSLTGSSYNEQFF,TGCGCCAGCAGCCTGACAGGGAGCTCCTACAATGAGCAGTTCTTC
TRBD1,once,TRBV6-5,TRBJ1-5,CASSRQGSNQPQHF,TGTGCCAGCAGTCGACAGGGTAGCAATCAGCCCCAGCATTTT
-,-,TRBV6-6,TRBJ2-7,CASSYDTRGSYEQYF,TGTGCCAGCAGTTACGACACTCGAGGGTCCTACGAGCAGTACTTC